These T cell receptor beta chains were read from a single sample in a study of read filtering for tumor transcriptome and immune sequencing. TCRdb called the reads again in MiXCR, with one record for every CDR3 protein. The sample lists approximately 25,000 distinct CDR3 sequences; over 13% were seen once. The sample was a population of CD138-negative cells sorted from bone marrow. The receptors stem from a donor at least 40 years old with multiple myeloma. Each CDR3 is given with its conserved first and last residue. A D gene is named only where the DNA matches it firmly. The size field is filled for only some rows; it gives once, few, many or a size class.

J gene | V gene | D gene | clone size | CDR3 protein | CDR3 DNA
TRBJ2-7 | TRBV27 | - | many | CARPSATEQYF | TGTGCGCGCCCCTCGGCGACCGAGCAGTACTTC
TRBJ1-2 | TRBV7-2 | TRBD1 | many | CASSLWTGTRHGYTF | TGTGCCAGCAGCTTATGGACAGGGACGCGACACGGCTACACCTTC
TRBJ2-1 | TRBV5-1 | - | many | CASSLAGGLPNNEQFF | TGCGCCAGCAGCTTGGCCGGGGGACTCCCCAACAATGAGCAGTTCTTC
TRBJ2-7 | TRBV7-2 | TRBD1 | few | CASSSPDRAEDEQYF | TGTGCCAGCAGCTCGCCCGACAGGGCGGAGGACGAGCAGTACTTC
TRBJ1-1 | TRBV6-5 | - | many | CASSYLGAEAFF | TGTGCCAGCAGTTACTTGGGCGCTGAAGCTTTCTTT
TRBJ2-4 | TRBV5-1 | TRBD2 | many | CASSIGEVAGVLAKNIQYF | TGCGCCAGCAGTATCGGGGAGGTAGCGGGAGTCTTAGCCAAAAACATTCAGTACTTC
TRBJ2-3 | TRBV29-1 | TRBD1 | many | CSVEDTTGPVPDTQYF | TGCAGCGTTGAAGACACGACAGGGCCGGTTCCAGATACGCAGTATTTT
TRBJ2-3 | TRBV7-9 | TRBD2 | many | CASSSTSGRVTDTQYF | TGTGCCAGCAGCTCCACTAGCGGGAGGGTCACAGATACGCAGTATTTT
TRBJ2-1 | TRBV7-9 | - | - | CASSRRVPTYNERFF | TGTGCCAGCAGCCGCCGGGTCCCAACCTACAATGAGCGGTTCTTC
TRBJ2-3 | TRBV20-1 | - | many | CSARTGPDTQYF | TGCAGTGCTAGAACGGGTCCAGATACGCAGTATTTT
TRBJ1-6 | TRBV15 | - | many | CATSRDGNNSPLHF | TGTGCCACCAGCAGAGATGGAAACAATTCACCCCTCCACTTT
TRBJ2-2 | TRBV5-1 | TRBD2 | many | CASSPGLAGGLAGELFF | TGCGCCAGCAGCCCGGGACTAGCGGGAGGATTGGCCGGGGAGCTGTTTTTT
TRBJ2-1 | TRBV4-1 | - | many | CASSRPTSNEQFF | TGCGCCAGCAGCAGACCGACTAGTAATGAGCAGTTCTTC
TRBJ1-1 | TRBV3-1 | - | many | CASSQGHGTEAFF | TGTGCCAGCAGCCAAGGACATGGCACTGAAGCTTTCTTT
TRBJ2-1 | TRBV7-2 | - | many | CASRLQLVNEQFF | TGTGCCAGCAGACTCCAACTAGTAAATGAGCAGTTCTTC
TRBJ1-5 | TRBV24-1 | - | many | CATSSDRGGQPQHF | TGTGCCACCAGTTCCGACAGAGGGGGACAGCCCCAGCATTTT
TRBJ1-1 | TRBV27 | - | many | CANKQGSTEAFF | TGTGCCAACAAGCAGGGCTCCACTGAAGCTTTCTTT
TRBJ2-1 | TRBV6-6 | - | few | CASSYVQGGNEQFF | TGTGCCAGCAGTTACGTACAGGGCGGCAATGAGCAGTTCTTC
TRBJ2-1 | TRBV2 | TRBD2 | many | CASSNPAVRLAEAYNEQFF | TGTGCCAGCAGTAACCCCGCTGTAAGACTAGCCGAAGCCTACAATGAGCAGTTCTTC
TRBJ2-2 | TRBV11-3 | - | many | CASTPPGGRGTGELFF | TGTGCCAGCACTCCCCCCGGGGGCCGGGGGACCGGGGAGCTGTTTTTT
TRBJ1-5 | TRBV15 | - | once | CATSRDLGSNQPQHF | TGTGCCACCAGCAGAGATTTAGGTAGCAATCAGCCCCAGCATTTT
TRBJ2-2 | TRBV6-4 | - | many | CASSGQNTGELFF | TGTGCCAGTAGTGGACAGAACACCGGGGAGCTGTTTTTT
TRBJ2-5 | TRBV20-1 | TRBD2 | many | CSARHTSVQETQYF | TGCAGTGCAAGACACACTAGCGTTCAAGAGACCCAGTACTTC
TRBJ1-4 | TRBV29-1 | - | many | CSAGGGFGEKLFF | TGCAGCGCCGGCGGCGGTTTTGGTGAAAAACTGTTTTTT
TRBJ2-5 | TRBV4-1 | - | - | CASSPTRRGETQYF | TGCGCCAGCAGCCCGACAAGACGGGGAGAGACCCAGTACTTC
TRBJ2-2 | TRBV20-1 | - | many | CSVRGGNTGELFF | TGCAGTGTAAGAGGGGGAAACACCGGGGAGCTGTTTTTT
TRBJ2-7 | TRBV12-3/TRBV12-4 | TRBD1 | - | CASSLERDRPSQYF | TGTGCCAGCAGTTTAGAGAGGGACAGACCCTCGCAGTACTTC
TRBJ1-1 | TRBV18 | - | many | CASSPHKDTEAFF | TGTGCCAGCTCACCACACAAGGACACTGAAGCTTTCTTT
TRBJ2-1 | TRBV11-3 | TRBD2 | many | CASSLDSIGLAGGSYNEQFF | TGTGCCAGCAGCTTAGATAGTATAGGACTAGCGGGAGGGTCCTACAATGAGCAGTTCTTC
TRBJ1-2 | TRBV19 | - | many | CASSRSDSLGGGYTF | TGTGCCAGTAGTAGATCCGACAGTCTGGGCGGAGGCTACACCTTC